The clone carrying this TCR beta chain occurred a few times. Its antigen remains unknown. This entry comes from a study of CD8 T cells in ankylosing spondylitis. Trimming took off 3 bases at V and 2 bases at J, with 26 bases between the two ends. The CDR3 length is 21 residues. In making TCR beta libraries, quantitative 5'-RACE with molecular barcodes was used. TCRdb redid the calling of the 5' RACE reads with MiXCR, one entry per CDR3 protein. Of around 120,000 distinct CDR3 sequences listed, approximately 9.9% were seen once; the top ten hold 2.5% to 3.5%. Regarding the study as a whole: Reportedly, disease-linked clones are significantly enriched in ankylosing spondylitis patients' matched synovial fluid.

V usage is TRBV12-3 or TRBV12-4 and J usage is TRBJ2-6; the D is unclear. Sequencing was carried out using blood, either unsorted or a sorted T cell fraction (not recorded which). The clonotype was recovered from a male donor with ankylosing spondylitis or in good health (not recorded which). The CDR3 sequence: CASSFPLLRNPKGTGANVLTF. CDR3 nucleotide sequence: TGTGCCAGCAGTTTTCCCTTGCTCCGAAACCCTAAGGGAACTGGGGCCAACGTCCTGACTTTC.